A single sample gave rise to the 8 T cell receptor beta chains below, sequenced in a study of cytomegalovirus exposure and HLA in healthy donors (dated by TCRdb to about 2017). Library generation was performed with the immunoSEQ multiplex PCR assay. A mixture of 60 forward primers for TCR Vbeta segments and 13 reverse primers for TCR Jbeta segments was used in the multiplex PCR. TCRdb carries this immuneACCESS record with in-frame sequences only. Its versions omit some clonotypes, under half of them owing to an unresolved V gene in the studies checked, with the rest unexplained. The sample yields 100,000 to 130,000 clones; about 85% were counted once. Of the sample, approximately 2.2% is held by the ten largest clones. The sequencing sample was made of PBMCs. These receptors were obtained from a man aged 30 to 39 in good health and CMV-seronegative.

The chain is built from TRBV7-8 and TRBJ2-7; possibly TRBD1 for D (6 bases). The germline V gene encodes CDR1 SGHVS and CDR2 FQNEAQ. The CDR3 loop spans 15 amino acids. V was trimmed by 3 bases and J by 2 bases, leaving 14 bases between them. The CDR3 spells CASSFLWDKAYEQYF. In DNA form, the CDR3 reads TGTGCCAGCAGCTTTTTGTGGGACAAAGCCTACGAGCAGTACTTC.

The chain employs TRBV6-4 and TRBJ2-1; 14 nucleotides align to TRBD2. The V gene end was trimmed by 2 bases and the J gene end by 6 bases; junction bases not matched to a gene: 0. Germline values: CDR1 MRHNA, CDR2 SNTAGT. The CDR3 is 15 amino acids. CDR3 in DNA: TGTGCCAGCAGTGACGGGACTAGCGGGGGCAATGAGCAGTTCTTC. It specifies CASSDGTSGGNEQFF.

The sample holds one count of this clone. The chain links TRBV7-9 to TRBJ2-1, with 7 positions matching TRBD2. The trim removed 5 bases at V and 6 bases at J, leaving 7 bases unmatched. This CDR3 spans 14 amino acids. The germline V gene has CDR1 SEHNR and CDR2 FQNEAQ (reference sequence). The CDR3 reads CASSPGLRTNEQFF. CDR3 in DNA: TGTGCCAGCAGCCCGGGACTAAGAACCAATGAGCAGTTCTTC. The full variable domain, rest sourced from reference TRBV7-9 and TRBJ2-1, is DTGVSQNPRHKITKRGQNVTFRCDPISEHNRLYWYRQTLGQGPEFLTYFQNEAQLEKSRLLSDRFSAERPKGSFSTLEIQRTEQGDSAMYLCASSPGLRTNEQFFGPGTRLTVL.

The chain is built from TRBV5-1 and TRBJ2-7; the match to TRBD2 covers 7 bases. V was pared by 4 bases and J by 6 bases, with 16 bases of the junction left unmatched. The CDR3 length is 16 residues. CDR1 SGHRS and CDR2 YFSETQ come from the germline V gene. CDR3 sequence (DNA): TGCGCCAGCAGCCCTCGGGGGGAGGGCAGGGACGGCGAGCAGTACTTC. Translated, it gives CASSPRGEGRDGEQYF.

The chain combines TRBV10-2 with TRBJ2-2; tentative D call: TRBD1 (5 bases). The CDR3 runs 15 residues. The V end lost 6 bases, the J end lost 2 bases, and 13 bases lay between the germline ends. The germline V gene encodes CDR1 WSHSY and CDR2 SAAADI. The CDR3 DNA reads as TGCGCCAGCAGGAAGACAGTATTCAACACCGGGGAGCTGTTTTTT. This sequence encodes CASRKTVFNTGELFF.

The chain employs TRBV21-1 and TRBJ1-2; the table's D call TRBD1 went unverified against the DNA. TRBV21-1 is a pseudogene locus. The length of the CDR3 is 15 residues. The CDR3, as DNA: TGTGCCAGCAGCAAAGGGGCCAGGGAAGAATATGGCTACACCTTC. Translated, it gives CASSKGAREEYGYTF.

V gene TRBV2 combines with J gene TRBJ1-5, with 7 bases fitting TRBD1. The CDR3 extends over 14 amino acids. Germline V gene sequence: CDR1 SNHLY, CDR2 FYNNEI. J was trimmed by 3 bases and V by 5 bases; bases with no gene match: 4. CDR3 amino acids: CASSPGQPNQPQHF. In DNA, the CDR3 is TGTGCCAGCAGTCCGGGACAGCCCAATCAGCCCCAGCATTTT.

V gene TRBV5-1 combines with J gene TRBJ1-1; D may be TRBD1 (6 bases). Trimming pared 4 bases from V and 0 bases from J, leaving 10 bases between. The CDR3 covers 14 residues. CDR1 is SGHRS, CDR2 YFSETQ, per germline. The CDR3 here is CASSADSMNTEAFF. The CDR3 nucleotides read TGCGCCAGCAGCGCGGACAGCATGAACACTGAAGCTTTCTTT.